This passage covers 17 T cell receptor beta chains from one sample sequenced in a study of cytomegalovirus exposure and HLA in healthy donors (dated by TCRdb to about 2017). The library was made by the immunoSEQ multiplex PCR assay. For the multiplex PCR, a mixture combining 60 forward primers for TCR Vbeta segments and 13 reverse primers for TCR Jbeta segments was used. TCRdb holds this immuneACCESS table with in-frame rearrangements only. Some clones are missing; in checked studies, unresolved V genes explain under half, and the rest has no known cause. Within this sample are under 200,000 clones, with 12% of them counted one time only. The ten most abundant clones make up about 7.8% of the sample. Sequenced material: PBMCs. These receptors were obtained from a man in his forties or fifties in good health and CMV-seropositive.

This clone showed up just a few times. This chain links TRBV7-9 with TRBJ1-1; possibly TRBD1 for D (6 bases). There are 14 residues in the CDR3. CDR1 and CDR2 (germline): SEHNR, FQNEAQ (reference sequence). Trimming took 10 bases from V and 1 from J, leaving 16 bases between them. The CDR3 bases are TGTGCCACGAAGGGGGGGCTGGGGAACACTGAAGCTTTCTTT. Its protein product is CATKGGLGNTEAFF.

The chain joins TRBV30 to TRBJ1-4, with D perhaps matching TRBD1 (5 bases). The CDR3 contains 14 residues. Germline-derived CDR1 and CDR2 are GTSNPN and SVGIG (reference sequence). V lost 1 base to trimming and J lost 4 bases, with 10 bases between them. CDR3 nucleotide sequence: TGTGCCTGGAGTGGGGGGGTGGATAATGAAAAACTGTTTTTT. It codes for CAWSGGVDNEKLFF.

The chain joins TRBV7-3 to TRBJ2-3, with 7 bases lining up with TRBD2. Losses at the gene ends were 4 bases for V and 6 bases for J; bases not matched to a gene: 7. CDR3 size: 14 residues. CDR1 and CDR2 from the germline V gene are SGHTA and FQGTGA. Written as DNA, the CDR3 is TGTGCCAGCAGCTCATCGGGGGGAGGGGATACGCAGTATTTT. Protein: CASSSSGGGDTQYF.

A few counts support this clone. This chain uses TRBV6-5 with TRBJ1-4; TRBD1 might be the D (6 bases). In germline, CDR1 is MNHEY, CDR2 SVGAGI. V gave up 6 bases and J gave up 0 bases, with 8 bases separating them. The CDR3 extends over 14 amino acids. CDR3 sequence: CASRDSATNEKLFF. CDR3 nucleotide sequence: TGTGCCAGCAGGGACAGTGCAACTAATGAAAAACTGTTTTTT.

CDR3 nucleotides: TGTGCCAGCACCCGCCGGGACACCTTTAACTATGGCTACACCTTC. As protein: CASTRRDTFNYGYTF. The genes are TRBV6-1 and TRBJ1-2, with D tentatively TRBD1 (6 bases). V was clipped by 7 bases and J by 1 base, with 16 bases between them. CDR1 and CDR2 (germline): MNHNS, SASEGT. The CDR3 consists of 15 residues.

The DNA for the CDR3 is TGTGCCAGCAGCTCCCAGACTTTCACCGGCCACGAGCAGTACGTC. It translates to CASSSQTFTGHEQYV. The chain links TRBV5-8 to TRBJ2-7; D gene uncertain. This CDR3 is 15 amino acids long. CDR1 and CDR2 (germline): SGHTS, YDEGEE. Trimming took off 3 bases at V and 5 bases at J, with 18 bases between the two ends.

This clone was seen a few times. V is TRBV25-1 and J is TRBJ1-2, with D unresolved. CDR3 size: 12 residues. V gave up 4 bases and J gave up 5 bases, with 8 bases separating them. The germline V gene has CDR1 MGHDK and CDR2 SYGVNS. The CDR3 DNA follows: TGTGCCAGCAGTGTCGGGGTTTATGGCTACACCTTC. It codes for CASSVGVYGYTF.

The V and J genes are TRBV28 and TRBJ1-1; D might be TRBD1 (5 bases). The CDR3 contains 16 residues. V lost 3 bases and J 0 bases, leaving 14 bases between the germline ends. In germline, CDR1 is MDHEN, CDR2 SYDVKM. The CDR3 here is CASSLGGVIMNTEAFF. The CDR3 DNA follows: TGTGCCAGCAGTTTGGGAGGGGTGATCATGAACACTGAAGCTTTCTTT.

This clone has only one observation. V gene TRBV11-3 combines with J gene TRBJ2-5; D call uncertain. The germline V gene encodes CDR1 SGHNT and CDR2 YENEEA. Deletions cut 0 bases from V and 2 bases from J, with 10 bases between. The CDR3 consists of 15 residues. CDR3 residues: CASSLDLAAQETQYF. DNA of the CDR3: TGTGCCAGCAGCTTAGATCTGGCTGCTCAAGAGACCCAGTACTTC.

DNA for the CDR3: TGCAGCGTTGACTTCCCCATACAAGAGAGGCAGTACTTC. It encodes CSVDFPIQERQYF. This rearrangement joins TRBV29-1 to TRBJ2-5; no clear D. This CDR3 is built from 13 residues. V was trimmed by 3 bases and J by 11 bases, leaving 19 bases between them. Germline-derived CDR1 and CDR2 are SQVTM and ANQGSEA. Full variable domain (rest looked up from reference TRBV29-1 and TRBJ2-5): SAVISQKPSRDICQRGTSLTIQCQVDSQVTMMFWYRQQPGQSLTLIATANQGSEATYESGFVIDKFPISRPNLTFSTLTVSNMSPEDSSIYLCSVDFPIQERQYFGPGTRLLVL.

The sample holds a few counts of this clone. The chain couples TRBV18 to TRBJ1-1; D is undetermined. The CDR3 extends over 13 amino acids. The V gene lost 7 bases and the J gene lost 0 bases, with 9 bases spanning the gap. Looked up from germline, CDR1 is KGHSH and CDR2 is LQKENI. The CDR3 DNA reads TGTGCCAGCTACTCGTCCTTGAACACTGAAGCTTTCTTT. Translated: CASYSSLNTEAFF.

This chain links TRBV11-3 with TRBJ2-2; D is unresolved. V gave up 1 base and J gave up 0 bases, with 12 bases separating them. The CDR3 covers 17 residues. Germline V gene lookup returns CDR1 SGHNT and CDR2 YENEEA. CDR3 sequence reads: CASSLARSRANTGELFF. CDR3 DNA sequence: TGTGCCAGCAGCTTAGCCCGGAGCCGCGCGAACACCGGGGAGCTGTTTTTT. The full variable domain, its missing parts supplied by reference TRBV11-3 and TRBJ2-2, is EAGVVQSPRYKIIEKKQPVAFWCNPISGHNTLYWYLQNLGQGPELLIRYENEEAVDDSQLPKDRFSAERLKGVDSTLKIQPAELGDSAVYLCASSLARSRANTGELFFGEGSRLTVL.

The chain joins TRBV5-1 to TRBJ2-5, with D possibly TRBD1 on 5 matching bases. Trimming cost V 4 bases and J 12 bases, with 19 bases left between them. The CDR3 is 13 amino acids. The germline gives CDR1 SGHRS, CDR2 YFSETQ. The CDR3 DNA reads as TGCGCCAGCAGCCTAACCTCCCAGGGTTTTGAGTACTTC. Its translation is CASSLTSQGFEYF.

This chain links TRBV11-2 with TRBJ1-4; D call uncertain. Germline CDR1 is SGHAT and CDR2 is FQNNGV. Trimming left V 8 bases short and J 5 bases short, with 12 bases between. The CDR3 totals 13 residues. The CDR3 is CASERSLNEKLFF. The DNA of the CDR3 is TGTGCCAGCGAACGGAGTTTGAATGAAAAACTGTTTTTT.

Turning to this clone: The same CDR3 is also encoded by other DNA sequences in this sample. The chain is built from TRBV25-1 and TRBJ1-1; TRBD1 is a possible D gene (5 bases). Deletions cut 4 bases from V and 12 bases from J, with 24 bases between. This CDR3 is built from 15 residues. Germline V lookup: CDR1 MGHDK, CDR2 SYGVNS. CDR3 region: CASSASLNPGRESFF. DNA of the CDR3: TGTGCCAGCAGTGCCTCTCTAAATCCCGGCAGGGAATCTTTCTTT.

V usage is TRBV4-1 and J usage is TRBJ2-3, with a possible D match to TRBD2 (5 bases). In germline, CDR1 is MGHRA, CDR2 YSYEKL. V was pared by 0 bases and J by 1 base, with 8 bases between. The length of the CDR3 is 15 residues. The CDR3 nucleotides read TGCGCCAGCAGCCAAGATGGACTTCGCACAGATACGCAGTATTTT. Residues: CASSQDGLRTDTQYF.

The chain joins TRBV7-3 to TRBJ2-2, with TRBD1 matching over 7 bases. Trimming at V came to 4 bases and at J to 7 bases, leaving 9 bases not matched to a gene. The CDR3 runs to 15 residues. Germline lookup yields CDR1 SGHTA and CDR2 FQGTGA. The CDR3 nucleotides read TGTGCCAGCAGCTCCGGGACAGCCGCGGTCGGGGAGCTGTTTTTT. Its translation is CASSSGTAAVGELFF.